These T cell receptor beta chains were read from a single sample in a study of CD8+ T cells in alopecia areata. TCRdb keeps only in-frame clones here, not all; method: immunoSEQ multiplex PCR. The sample lists under 300,000 clones, around three fifths occurring once. Sequences were derived from CD4+ T cells sorted from blood, sampled around week 52, from a patient treated with tofacitinib. The receptors here all came from a human donor with alopecia areata. Both conserved end residues are part of each CDR3. Fields, in order: J gene, V gene, CDR3 protein.

>TRBJ2-3|TRBV5-6
CASSLTSGAFTDTQYF
>TRBJ2-7|TRBV4-3
CASSQDTGGGFYEQYF
>TRBJ2-7|TRBV5-6
CASGTRGRQYF
>TRBJ2-7|TRBV29-1
CSVAKTYLYEQYF
>TRBJ2-7|TRBV5-4
CAIPGQGAYEQYF
>TRBJ2-3|TRBV7-9
CASSLVGLAKDTQYF
>TRBJ2-3|TRBV2
CASSVFADTQYF
>TRBJ2-1|TRBV27
CASSFYNEQFF
>TRBJ2-5|TRBV5-4
CASTTLTGTGVETQYF
>TRBJ2-5|TRBV9
CASSVAGGREETQYF
>TRBJ1-1|TRBV14
CASSQGRNTEAFF
>TRBJ1-2|TRBV30
CAWSTGIYGYTF
>TRBJ1-1|TRBV4-2
CASSQDSFRAASTEAFF
>TRBJ1-1|TRBV20-1
CSASYRTEAFF
>TRBJ2-7|TRBV9
CASSVDLGTHEQYF
>TRBJ1-2|TRBV6-6
CASSYSSRPLSGYTF
>TRBJ2-5|TRBV2
CASSGTSGETQYF
>TRBJ1-6|TRBV7-3
CASSSSLYSPLHF
>TRBJ2-7|TRBV25-1
CASSEGGGREKQYF
>TRBJ1-3|TRBV30
CAWSLYGRTSGNTIYF
>TRBJ1-5|TRBV9
CASSVGGSSNQPQHF
>TRBJ2-5|TRBV6-6
CASSYTQWAGETQYF
>TRBJ2-1|TRBV5-1
CASSKDSLAYNEQFF
>TRBJ1-1|TRBV9
CASSLQGEGTEAFF
>TRBJ2-5|TRBV29-1
CSVEARWGWETQYF
>TRBJ2-3|TRBV30
CACKRGGSTDTQYF
>TRBJ1-2|TRBV2
CASTQVYGYTF
>TRBJ2-6|TRBV30
CACLSGANVLTF
>TRBJ1-1|TRBV30
CACQDGGANTEAFF
>TRBJ2-5|TRBV28
CASSLWAGTGPQETQYF
>TRBJ2-1|TRBV29-1
CSVAGAEQFF
>TRBJ1-1|TRBV5-1
CASSTRGTPQSRNTEAFF
>TRBJ2-2|TRBV27
CATLGDLNTGELFF
>TRBJ2-5|TRBV29-1
CSVGHQETQYF
>TRBJ2-5|TRBV29-1
CSVRRELYRETQYF
>TRBJ1-1|TRBV7-2
CASSLAGFGNTEAFF
>TRBJ2-5|TRBV7-9
CASSLTGEETQYF
>TRBJ1-5|TRBV6-1
CASSDPTGVGQPQHF
>TRBJ1-1|TRBV19
CASSIWGGDTEAFF
>TRBJ1-4|TRBV30
CAWIDRGHEKLFF
>TRBJ1-1|TRBV6-6
CASSPHGSMNTEAFF
>TRBJ1-1|TRBV29-1
CSVGQGSYTEAFF
>TRBJ1-1|TRBV29-1
CSVLGGLGSTEAFF
>TRBJ2-3|TRBV5-4
CASSPQDRRSTDTQYF
>TRBJ2-5|TRBV4-1
CASSQGPLEETQYF
>TRBJ2-1|TRBV4-3
CASSQVPAGGLNEQFF
>TRBJ2-3|TRBV29-1
CSVDLASGLLTDTQYF
>TRBJ1-6|TRBV25-1
CASRQFGQGNSPLHF